The 13 T cell receptor beta chains below all came from one sample that was sequenced in a study of blood T cell repertoires in COVID-19 (dated by TCRdb to about 2020). Library generation was performed with the immunoSEQ multiplex PCR assay. In TCRdb, the immuneACCESS table is reduced to in-frame sequences with V and J assigned. These tables do not hold every clone; where another copy was compared, an unresolved V gene accounts for under half, and the others remain unexplained. The sample has around 700,000 clones on record, about 90% of them singletons. The ten largest clones capture about 0.26% of the sample. The sample consisted of peripheral blood. These receptors were taken from a woman between 18 and 29 years old with acute or convalescent COVID-19.

This clone was detected once. This chain connects TRBV6-1 to TRBJ2-3, with 11 bases lining up with TRBD2. Germline V gene sequence: CDR1 MNHNS, CDR2 SASEGT. There are 17 residues in the CDR3. V lost 4 bases, J lost 2 bases, and 8 bases stayed unmatched. CDR3 nucleotide sequence: TGTGCCAGCAGTGCCCGGATAGCGGGGGGGAACACAGATACGCAGTATTTT. It translates to CASSARIAGGNTDTQYF.

This clone was seen just once. The CDR3: CATSDQQEYGYTF. Here the CDR3 DNA reads TGTGCCACCAGTGACCAACAGGAGTATGGCTACACCTTC. The genes are TRBV24-1 and TRBJ1-2; tentative D call: TRBD1 (5 bases). V lost 4 bases to trimming and J lost 5 bases, with 10 bases between them. In germline, CDR1 is KGHDR, CDR2 SFDVKD. This CDR3 spans 13 amino acids.

This clone appeared once. The chain joins TRBV5-4 to TRBJ1-1; D uncertain. The CDR3 has 16 amino acids. Germline assignment: CDR1 SGHNT and CDR2 YYREEE (reference sequence). Trimming took off 0 bases at V and 5 bases at J, with 17 bases between the two ends. CDR3 residues: CASSLASYWGATEAFF. CDR3 DNA: TGTGCCAGCAGCTTGGCCAGTTATTGGGGAGCGACTGAAGCTTTCTTT.

The J gene is TRBJ2-7, the V gene TRBV11-2; D might be TRBD2 (5 bases). Trimming took off 0 bases at V and 4 bases at J, with 7 bases between the two ends. The germline V gene has CDR1 SGHAT and CDR2 FQNNGV. The CDR3 extends over 13 amino acids. This CDR3 is CASSLDLAYEQYF. In DNA, the CDR3 is TGTGCCAGCAGCTTAGATCTAGCTTACGAGCAGTACTTC.

The chain has TRBV13 and TRBJ1-2, with D possibly being TRBD1 (6 bases). Trimming stripped 5 bases from V and 8 bases from J, with 15 bases between. Germline V CDR1 and CDR2: PRHDT, FYEKMQ (reference sequence). The CDR3 consists of 13 residues. The CDR3 coding sequence is TGTGCCAGCAGCACGGACAGAAAATGGGGCTACACCTTC. Its translation: CASSTDRKWGYTF.

This chain uses TRBV9 with TRBJ1-6, with TRBD1 as a possible D gene (5 bases). This CDR3 has 14 residues. The germline V gene has CDR1 SGDLS and CDR2 YYNGEE. The V and J ends lost 0 bases and 9 bases respectively, with 10 bases between them. For the CDR3, the DNA is TGTGCCAGCAGCGTAGATTCAGGGATTTCACCCCTCCACTTT. It codes for CASSVDSGISPLHF.

The genes are TRBV7-9 and TRBJ2-7; TRBD1 matches at 7 bases. Germline CDR1 reads SEHNR; CDR2 reads FQNEAQ (reference sequence). The V and J ends lost 4 bases and 7 bases, in that order; junction bases with no gene match: 4. The CDR3 sequence is 12 residues long. In DNA, the CDR3 is TGTGCCAGCAGCTCACGACAGGGAGAGCAGTACTTC. The encoded protein is CASSSRQGEQYF. The entire variable domain, with the rest obtained from reference TRBV7-9 and TRBJ2-7, is as follows: DTGVSQNPRHKITKRGQNVTFRCDPISEHNRLYWYRQTLGQGPEFLTYFQNEAQLEKSRLLSDRFSAERPKGSFSTLEIQRTEQGDSAMYLCASSSRQGEQYFGPGTRLTVT.

This clone turned up a few times. CDR3 in DNA: TGTGCCAGCAGCTTGGACAGGGGGCTGTACGAGCAGTACTTC. It yields the protein CASSLDRGLYEQYF. The chain has TRBV5-6 and TRBJ2-7, with 9 positions matching TRBD1. The CDR3 is made up of 14 amino acids. Per the germline V gene, CDR1 is SGHDT and CDR2 is YYEEEE. J gave up 4 bases and V 0 bases, and 2 bases lay outside the gene matches.

This chain joins TRBV6-5 and TRBJ1-2; no definite D call. Trimming left V 5 bases short and J 3 bases short, with 16 bases between. Germline lookup yields CDR1 MNHEY and CDR2 SVGAGI. This CDR3 is built from 15 residues. The CDR3 loop is CASSHRRLRDYGYTF. In DNA form, the CDR3 reads TGTGCCAGCAGTCACCGACGCCTGAGGGACTATGGCTACACCTTC.

The chain uses TRBV9 and TRBJ2-2; no firm D call. The V and J ends lost 4 bases and 1 base respectively, with 11 bases between them. Germline-derived CDR1 and CDR2 are SGDLS and YYNGEE. The CDR3 runs to 15 residues. The CDR3, as DNA: TGTGCCAGCAGCCCCGACATCCTGAACACCGGGGAGCTGTTTTTT. Its protein product is CASSPDILNTGELFF.

V and J are TRBV9 and TRBJ1-2; 9 bases match TRBD1. CDR1 is SGDLS and CDR2 is YYNGEE in the germline V gene. The CDR3 is 15 amino acids. Trimming cost V 0 bases and J 7 bases; bases outside gene matches: 7. This chain's CDR3 is CASSVAGDRAFGYTF. For the CDR3, the DNA is TGTGCCAGCAGCGTAGCAGGGGACAGGGCCTTTGGCTACACCTTC.

The J gene is TRBJ1-5, the V gene TRBV6-6; D is unresolved. V was pared by 0 bases and J by 2 bases, with 11 bases between. The germline V gene encodes CDR1 MNHNY and CDR2 SVGAGI (reference sequence). The CDR3 sequence is 16 residues long. CDR3 amino acids: CASSYSAGSGNQPQHF. The CDR3 bases are TGTGCCAGCAGTTACTCTGCCGGGTCGGGCAATCAGCCCCAGCATTTT.

The chain has TRBV7-8 and TRBJ1-3, with D possibly matching TRBD1 (6 bases). This CDR3 contains 17 residues. Trimming stripped 5 bases from V and 3 bases from J, with 20 bases between. Germline V gene sequence: CDR1 SGHVS, CDR2 FQNEAQ. The CDR3 DNA reads TGTGCCAGCAGCCCTAACCAAGGAAGACAGGTTGGAAACACCATATATTTT. It encodes CASSPNQGRQVGNTIYF.